This T cell receptor (beta chain) comes out of a study of blood T cell repertoires in COVID-19. About the study: Acute-phase and convalescent COVID-19 samples originated in the United States, Italy and Spain. The cDNA or gDNA used as material had been derived from T cells, B-cell-depleted T cells, or PBMCs.

Authors' analysis steps: Nucleated cell number was recorded as an estimate derived from reference gene primer amplification. Clones were sequenced by immunoSEQ multiplex PCR, and TCRdb holds only the in-frame ones, with some missing. V and J calls plus clone size are reproduced from that table; the DNA served to infer D and trimming. The sample shows over 150,000 clones, approximately 80% of them seen only once. Looked up from germline, CDR1 is MGHDK and CDR2 is SYGVNS. Trimming took 7 bases from V and 1 from J, leaving 11 bases between them. This CDR3 is 14 amino acids long. The sample comprised peripheral blood. The sequence was collected from a woman aged 40 to 49 with COVID-19, enrolled during active disease. This chain joins TRBV25-1 and TRBJ2-1; TRBD2 might be the D (5 bases). CDR3 amino acids: CASTHTGSYNEQFF. CDR3 nucleotide sequence: TGTGCCAGCACCCACACGGGGTCCTACAATGAGCAGTTCTTC.